This T cell receptor (beta chain) is from a study of T cell responses to AZD1222 COVID-19 vaccine (dated by TCRdb to about 2021). Some background on the complete study: AZD1222 recipients given second doses at about 4 weeks or at about 12 weeks were pooled, since spike-specific TCR depth and breadth were not found to differ between the two schedules. TCR sequencing covered 233 trial participants: roughly 200 given two doses of AZD1222 and approximately 26 given two doses of MenACWY control vaccine. Trial participants were enrolled by age into subgroups of 18-55, 56-69 and 70-plus years, and roughly 150, 30 and 60 TCR-sequenced participants, respectively, were included in these subgroups.

Remarks on this clone: No antigen is known for it. Base-call qualities are not available, and no considerably larger clone is one nucleotide away.

Here is what the overall study found, with its caveats: After two AZD1222 doses, spike-specific TCR breadth and depth were significantly higher than at day 0 and than in MenACWY recipients. Because no samples from the day 14 peak response were available, repertoires could be characterized only after the peak T cell response. The whole spike protein was spanned by vaccine-associated CD4 TCRs, and dominant responses were seen in regions 160-218 and 743-854. Most participants were white British and females outnumbered males, and the authors suggested that clonal diversity may have been underestimated. Conclusions about previously exposed vaccinees were limited because only five to seven AZD1222 recipients were SARS-CoV-2 seropositive at baseline. The 56-69-year group was small, and its depth increase did not reach significance, likely because of low power. Reportedly, almost half of the unique spike-specific TCRs recognized epitopes lying outside the regions that are mutated in the B.1.351 and B.1.1.7 variants.

The CDR3 regions of human TCRbeta chains were subjected to immunosequencing. In the authors' own workflow: TCRs in the repertoires were matched against a reference library of SARS-CoV-2-specific TCRs that had been generated with the MIRA antigen-specificity platform. Breadth was defined as the fraction of unique TCRs that were SARS-CoV-2-associated, and depth was defined as the fraction of total T cells that were SARS-CoV-2-associated. Using the MIRA data, each spike-specific TCR was mapped to the spike region that the TCR reacts to and placed in a CD4 or CD8 class. Log10-transformed breadth and depth values were compared by one-way ANOVA with Sidak's multiple comparisons tests. Sourced from immuneACCESS, this table was stored by TCRdb with only in-frame sequences that have V and J called. A share of the clones is absent; for the studies checked, an unresolved V gene accounts for under half, and the remainder has no known explanation. V and J calls and clone size are copied from that table; D and trimming were computed from the DNA. This sample comprises some 130,000 clones, roughly 90% of them detected only once. 1.9% of the sample belongs to the ten largest clones.

Sample time point, as interpreted from the label and publication: baseline before first vaccination. Vaccinee samples came from UK trials COV001 and COV002, including a single-blind randomized controlled phase 2/3 trial of AZD1222 (ChAdOx1 nCoV-19) in healthy adults. Trial participant PBMC samples were collected at day 0 and day 28 after the second dose for TCRbeta chain sequencing. The CDR3 holds 16 amino acids from the cysteine to the phenylalanine. Only the CDR3 part of the read is kept: 48 bases, read in frame from the first base. The V end loses 0 bases and the J end loses 12 bases, and a stretch of 21 bases separates them. The germline V gene yields SGHTA for CDR1 and FQGNSA for CDR2.

This chain is built from TRBV7-2 and TRBJ2-1, and the D gene may be TRBD2, 5 bases matching. The sequence was collected from an adult in good health. Material: peripheral blood, obtained on day 0 of AZD1222 vaccination. The sequenced DNA: TGTGCCAGCAGCTTAGCGCTTACTAGACTGGAGGATGCGCAGTTCTTC. Translated, this gives CASSLALTRLEDAQFF.